The sequence of this TCR beta chain was determined in a study of blood T cells in healthy people across ages. For every donor, a draw yielded around 9.4 milliliters of peripheral blood. Per sample, at least 6 micrograms of total RNA were extracted. Alongside a J-beta primer mix, a sample-barcoded 5' primer served in a second PCR lasting 7 to 11 cycles. MiXCR, applied by TCRdb to the 5' RACE reads, yields one record per CDR3 protein. The sample has approximately 490,000 distinct CDR3 sequences, nearly 25% seen once. The CDR3 has 14 residues. Germline CDR1 LNHNV, CDR2 YYDKDF (reference sequence). V lost 1 base and J 4 bases, leaving 10 bases between the germline ends. These records were also assigned to another study, of T cells of mothers and their children. This second study says: The authors used all extracted RNA for cDNA synthesis, at approximately 1.5 ug per 15 ul.

The sequencing input was blood. The origin of this receptor is a boy between 10 and 17 years old in good health. V is TRBV15 and J is TRBJ1-1; no clear D. Here the CDR3 reads CATSRVYEGTEAFF. DNA for the CDR3: TGTGCCACCAGCAGAGTTTATGAGGGCACTGAAGCTTTCTTT. The full variable domain, rest sourced from reference TRBV15 and TRBJ1-1, is DAMVIQNPRYQVTQFGKPVTLSCSQTLNHNVMYWYQQKSSQAPKLLFHYYDKDFNNEADTPDNFQSRRPNTSFCFLDIRSPGLGDTAMYLCATSRVYEGTEAFFGQGTRLTVV.